A selection of T cell receptor beta chains follows, all from one sample in a study of response to subunit inactivated influenza vaccine. TCRdb passed the RT-PCR reads through MiXCR, listing each CDR3 protein once. The sample consists of around 150,000 distinct CDR3 sequences, roughly 11% of them appearing once. Sequencing was performed on non-naive T cells sorted from PBMCs, taken more than 35 days after vaccination. The receptors come from a man aged 45-65 years who received an inactivated influenza vaccine. The CDR3 runs from the conserved cysteine through the conserved F or W. Each record gives: J gene, D gene, CDR3 length, clone size, V gene, CDR3 protein, CDR3 DNA. A D gene is named only where the DNA matches it firmly. Clone size is given for some rows only: seen once, a few or many times, or a class if the clone is expanded.

TRBJ2-5	.	17	.	TRBV23-1	CASSQPRPRERQETQYF	TGCGCCAGCAGTCAACCCCGACCCCGGGAGCGCCAAGAGACCCAGTACTTC
TRBJ1-6	.	15	few	TRBV20-1	CSASRGSSYNSPLHF	TGCAGTGCTAGCAGAGGCAGCTCCTATAATTCACCCCTCCACTTT
TRBJ2-1	.	12	few	TRBV12-3/TRBV12-4	CASSHPIGEQFF	TGTGCCAGCAGCCACCCCATAGGGGAGCAGTTCTTC
TRBJ2-3	.	14	many	TRBV4-3	CASSQGGGGNTQYF	TGCGCCAGCAGCCAAGGAGGAGGGGGAAATACGCAGTATTTT
TRBJ1-6	.	11	few	TRBV16	CASSPDTALHF	TGTGCCAGCAGCCCGGACACGGCCCTCCACTTT
TRBJ2-3	TRBD2	14	.	TRBV20-1	CSASRLAGGDTQYF	TGCAGTGCTAGTCGACTAGCGGGGGGTGATACGCAGTATTTT
TRBJ2-1	TRBD1	14	few	TRBV29-1	CSVDSDGTGLSRFF	TGCAGCGTAGACTCCGATGGGACAGGGCTTTCGCGGTTCTTC
TRBJ2-1	.	14	few	TRBV7-3	CASSLGPAYNEQFF	TGTGCCAGCAGCTTAGGTCCTGCCTACAATGAGCAGTTCTTC
TRBJ2-7	TRBD1	13	.	TRBV11-2	CASSPYRGYEQYF	TGTGCCAGCAGCCCCTACAGGGGCTACGAGCAGTACTTC
TRBJ2-1	TRBD2	16	.	TRBV13	CASSLGTLAGENEQFF	TGTGCCAGCAGCTTAGGTACACTAGCGGGAGAGAATGAGCAGTTCTTC
TRBJ2-4	.	15	many	TRBV4-2	CASSQNKGQSRIQYF	TGTGCCAGCAGCCAAAATAAGGGCCAGTCACGCATTCAGTACTTC
TRBJ1-3	.	16	.	TRBV4-2	CASSQDRGTSGNTIYF	TGTGCCAGCAGCCAAGATAGGGGCACCTCTGGAAACACCATATATTTT
TRBJ2-1	TRBD1	14	.	TRBV6-1	CASRRQGPYNEQFF	TGTGCCAGCAGGAGACAGGGACCGTACAATGAGCAGTTCTTC
TRBJ2-7	.	12	few	TRBV20-1	CSARIRVHEQYF	TGCAGTGCTAGAATAAGGGTTCACGAGCAGTACTTC
TRBJ1-5	TRBD1	22	.	TRBV6-2/TRBV6-3	CASGNRGTGLISLAVSNQPQHF	TGTGCCAGCGGGAATCGGGGGACAGGGCTAATCAGCCTGGCCGTTAGCAATCAGCCCCAGCATTTT
TRBJ2-4	TRBD1	14	many	TRBV3-1	CASSHQDRGNIQYF	TGTGCCAGCAGCCACCAGGACAGGGGAAACATTCAGTACTTC
TRBJ2-5	.	13	.	TRBV30	CAWSLQLQETQYF	TGTGCCTGGAGTCTTCAGCTCCAAGAGACCCAGTACTTC
TRBJ1-5	.	14	many	TRBV7-8	CASSLEGTNQPQHF	TGTGCCAGCAGCTTAGAAGGCACAAATCAGCCCCAGCATTTT
TRBJ2-7	TRBD1	14	.	TRBV20-1	CSAQGQGNTYEQYF	TGCAGTGCCCAAGGACAGGGAAACACCTACGAGCAGTACTTC
TRBJ2-7	TRBD2	18	.	TRBV7-6	CASSPFRTSGRASYEQYF	TGTGCCAGCAGCCCGTTTCGGACTAGCGGGAGGGCCTCCTACGAGCAGTACTTC
TRBJ2-6	TRBD2	19	many	TRBV4-2	CASSQDVSGRNSGANVLTF	TGTGCCAGCAGCCAAGATGTAAGCGGGAGAAACTCTGGGGCCAACGTCCTGACTTTC
TRBJ2-2	.	15	few	TRBV4-3	CASRPGGEATGELFF	TGCGCCAGCAGGCCTGGTGGGGAGGCGACCGGGGAGCTGTTTTTT
TRBJ2-3	.	13	.	TRBV20-1	CSASLIASDTQYF	TGCAGTGCTAGTTTAATAGCGTCCGATACGCAGTATTTT
TRBJ2-4	.	11	many	TRBV11-2	CASSSGNIQYF	TGTGCCAGCAGCTCTGGAAACATTCAGTACTTC
TRBJ2-5	TRBD1	15	few	TRBV5-1	CASTIDGTGEETQYF	TGCGCCAGCACCATTGACGGGACAGGGGAAGAGACCCAGTACTTC
TRBJ2-1	.	15	many	TRBV28	CASSLAGPSYNEQFF	TGTGCCAGCAGTTTAGCGGGACCCTCCTACAATGAGCAGTTCTTC
TRBJ2-3	TRBD2	12	few	TRBV20-1	CSAPNSGGSTYF	TGCAGTGCACCAAACAGCGGGGGGTCGACGTATTTT
TRBJ2-5	TRBD2	17	.	TRBV5-1	CASSPGLAGGSQETQYF	TGCGCCAGCAGCCCCGGACTAGCGGGGGGGTCCCAAGAGACCCAGTACTTC